This T cell receptor beta chain was identified in a study of CD8 T cells in ankylosing spondylitis. J gave up 7 bases and V 9 bases, and 18 bases lay outside the gene matches. The CDR3 contains 16 residues. CDR1 and CDR2 from the germline V gene are LNHDA and SQIVND (reference sequence). Construction of TCR beta libraries was performed using quantitative 5'-RACE with molecular barcodes. TCRdb itself ran the 5' RACE reads through MiXCR, one entry per CDR3 protein. The table records about 140,000 distinct CDR3 sequences, roughly 8.8% of them present only once. The receptor was derived from a male donor with ankylosing spondylitis. This chain joins TRBV19 and TRBJ1-1; 9 bases match TRBD1. Sequences were obtained from synovial fluid, either unsorted or a sorted T cell fraction (not recorded which). The CDR3 region is CASLTSPGQGISEAFF. CDR3 sequence (DNA): TGTGCCAGCCTAACATCCCCGGGACAGGGCATCAGTGAAGCTTTCTTT.